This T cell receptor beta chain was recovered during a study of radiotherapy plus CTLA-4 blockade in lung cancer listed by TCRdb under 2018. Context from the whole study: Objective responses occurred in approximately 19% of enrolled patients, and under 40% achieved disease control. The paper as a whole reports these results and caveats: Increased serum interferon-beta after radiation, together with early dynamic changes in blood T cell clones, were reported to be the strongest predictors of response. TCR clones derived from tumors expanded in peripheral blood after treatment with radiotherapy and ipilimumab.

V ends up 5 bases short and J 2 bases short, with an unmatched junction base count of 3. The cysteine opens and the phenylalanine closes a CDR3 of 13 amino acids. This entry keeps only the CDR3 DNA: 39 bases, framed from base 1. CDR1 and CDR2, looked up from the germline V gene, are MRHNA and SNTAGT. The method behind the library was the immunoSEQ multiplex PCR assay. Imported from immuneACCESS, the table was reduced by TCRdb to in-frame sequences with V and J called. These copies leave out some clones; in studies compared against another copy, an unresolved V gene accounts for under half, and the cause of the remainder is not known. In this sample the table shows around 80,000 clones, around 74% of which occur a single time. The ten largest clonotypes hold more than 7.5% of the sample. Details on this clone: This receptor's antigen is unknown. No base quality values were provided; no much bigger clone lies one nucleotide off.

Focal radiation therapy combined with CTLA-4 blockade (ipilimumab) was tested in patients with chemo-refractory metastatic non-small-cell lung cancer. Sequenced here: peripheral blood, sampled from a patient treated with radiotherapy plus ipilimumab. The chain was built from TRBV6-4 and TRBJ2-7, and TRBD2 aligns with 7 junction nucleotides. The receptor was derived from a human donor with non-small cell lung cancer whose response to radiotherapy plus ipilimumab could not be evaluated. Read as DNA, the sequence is TGTGCCAGCAGTTGCGCGGGGGCCTACGAGCAGTACTTC. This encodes CASSCAGAYEQYF.